This passage covers 30 T cell receptor beta chains from one sample sequenced in a study of identifying expanded T cells in peripheral blood. Sequenced by immunoSEQ multiplex PCR; TCRdb stores in-frame clones only, minus some. The sample carries approximately 90,000 clones, about 88% recorded once. The sample was blood. The receptors shown here come from a person aged 18 to 75 in good health.

The gene calls are TRBV29-1 and TRBJ2-2; D is tentatively TRBD1 or TRBD2 (5 bases each). Germline loops: CDR1 SQVTM, CDR2 ANQGSEA. The V end lost 8 bases, the J end lost 0 bases, and 13 bases lay between the germline ends. This CDR3 comprises 14 residues. The CDR3 sequence is CSIRGPSNTGELFF. The DNA for the CDR3 is TGCAGCATAAGGGGACCTTCGAACACCGGGGAGCTGTTTTTT.

The gene calls are TRBV15 and TRBJ1-2; D is unclear. The CDR3 is 15 residues long. CDR1 is LNHNV and CDR2 is YYDKDF in the germline V gene (reference sequence). Trimming shortened V by 0 bases and J by 5 bases, and 13 bases separated the two germline ends. CDR3 in DNA: TGTGCCACCAGCAGAGATTCCGCGAGCTGGTATGGCTACACCTTC. Its protein product is CATSRDSASWYGYTF.

The rearrangement uses TRBV5-1 and TRBJ2-5; possible D gene TRBD2, 6 bases. Germline V lookup: CDR1 SGHRS, CDR2 YFSETQ. The V gene lost 3 bases and the J gene lost 2 bases, with 11 bases spanning the gap. There are 14 residues in the CDR3. The CDR3 reads CASSWGDVQETQYF. Written as DNA, the CDR3 is TGCGCCAGCAGCTGGGGGGACGTTCAAGAGACCCAGTACTTC.

This chain joins TRBV7-6 and TRBJ2-7; D might be TRBD1 (6 bases). Deletions cut 5 bases from V and 7 bases from J, with 24 bases between. The CDR3 loop spans 16 amino acids. In germline, CDR1 is SGHVS, CDR2 FNYEAQ. CDR3 nucleotide sequence: TGTGCCAGCAGCCCTCGCCCGACAGGCTCTCCTAGAGAGCAGTACTTC. This encodes CASSPRPTGSPREQYF.

The CDR3 spells CASRHNRGGSFYNSPLHF. The CDR3 region has the DNA TGTGCCAGCAGACATAACAGGGGCGGGAGTTTCTATAATTCACCCCTCCACTTT. The rearrangement joins TRBV5-5 to TRBJ1-6; 7 bases agree with TRBD1. Unmatched junction bases numbered 14, after V lost 5 bases and J lost 3 bases. The CDR3 runs to 18 residues. Germline CDR1 is SGHKS and CDR2 is YYEKEE (reference sequence).

V usage is TRBV11-1 and J usage is TRBJ1-1, with a weak D call TRBD1 (6 bases). The germline CDR1 and CDR2 sequences are SGHAT and FQDESV (reference sequence). The CDR3 contains 16 residues. Trimming shortened V by 5 bases and J by 0 bases, and 16 bases separated the two germline ends. The CDR3 is CASSTRTANMNTEAFF. In DNA, the CDR3 is TGTGCCAGCAGCACCAGGACAGCCAACATGAACACTGAAGCTTTCTTT.

V usage is TRBV29-1 and J usage is TRBJ1-2; D gene unclear. The V end lost 7 bases, the J end lost 8 bases, and 26 bases lay between the germline ends. The germline V gene encodes CDR1 SQVTM and CDR2 ANQGSEA. The length of the CDR3 is 15 residues. Written as DNA, the CDR3 is TGCAGCGCCCTCAAGGACCCAACCCCCACCCGCGGCTACACCTTC. It encodes CSALKDPTPTRGYTF.

The chain employs TRBV6-5 and TRBJ2-7, with 10 bases aligning to TRBD1. Trimming took 6 bases from V and 6 from J; bases not matched to a gene: 5. Per the germline V gene, CDR1 is MNHEY and CDR2 is SVGAGI. The CDR3 spans 13 residues. Here the CDR3 reads CASSPGQGFEQYF. CDR3 in DNA: TGTGCCAGCAGCCCGGGACAGGGGTTCGAGCAGTACTTC.

This chain links TRBV27 with TRBJ1-1; D ambiguous. Looked up from germline, CDR1 is MNHEY and CDR2 is SMNVEV (reference sequence). CDR3 length: 14 residues. V was cut by 5 bases and J by 3 bases, with 13 bases left in between. CDR3 residues: CASSPEPRDTEAFF. DNA of the CDR3: TGTGCCAGCAGTCCGGAGCCGCGTGACACTGAAGCTTTCTTT.

The rearrangement joins TRBV7-8 to TRBJ2-1; D may be TRBD2 (6 bases). CDR3 size: 17 residues. V shed 2 bases and J shed 4 bases, with 18 bases lying between them. Germline assignment: CDR1 SGHVS and CDR2 FQNEAQ. CDR3: CASSLPVRRVLYNEQFF. The CDR3, as DNA: TGTGCCAGCAGCTTACCGGTCCGGAGGGTCCTGTACAATGAGCAGTTCTTC.

This clone was counted once. The chain joins TRBV6-5 to TRBJ1-1, with 10 bases that match TRBD1. The CDR3 sequence is 13 residues long. V lost 6 bases to trimming and J lost 10 bases; unmatched junction nucleotides: 8. The germline gives CDR1 MNHEY, CDR2 SVGAGI. CDR3 sequence reads: CASRIGQGVGAFF. Written as DNA, the CDR3 is TGTGCCAGCAGAATAGGACAGGGGGTTGGAGCTTTCTTT.

This chain links TRBV11-2 with TRBJ2-3; D may be TRBD1 (6 bases). V shed 5 bases and J shed 1 base, with 13 bases lying between them. The CDR3 extends over 15 amino acids. Germline CDR1 reads SGHAT; CDR2 reads FQNNGV. In nucleotides, the CDR3 is TGTGCCAGCAGCCAAGGGACATGGGGCACAGATACGCAGTATTTT. Amino acids: CASSQGTWGTDTQYF.

This clone was seen only once. V and J are TRBV30 and TRBJ1-4, with a possible D match to TRBD1 (5 bases). CDR1 GTSNPN and CDR2 SVGIG come from the germline V gene (reference sequence). The CDR3 sequence is 15 residues long. Trimming cost V 4 bases and J 0 bases, with 12 bases left between them. CDR3 coding DNA: TGTGCCTGGAACCGACAGTTTGCAACTAATGAAAAACTGTTTTTT. Encoded protein: CAWNRQFATNEKLFF.

The CDR3 DNA is TGTGCCAGCAGCTTAGGGGGGACGGACTATGGCTACACCTTC. Its protein is CASSLGGTDYGYTF. The chain employs TRBV5-5 and TRBJ1-2, with a weak D call TRBD1 (6 bases). CDR3 length: 14 residues. Trimming cost V 2 bases and J 3 bases, with 11 bases left between them. CDR1 is SGHKS and CDR2 is YYEKEE in the germline V gene (reference sequence).

The chain recombines TRBV7-9 with TRBJ1-2; D remains unclear. V was trimmed by 5 bases and J by 4 bases, leaving 11 bases between them. This CDR3 has 13 residues. Germline CDR1 reads SEHNR; CDR2 reads FQNEAQ (reference sequence). The CDR3 here is CASSRAVPYGYTF. CDR3 DNA: TGTGCCAGCAGCCGAGCGGTCCCCTATGGCTACACCTTC.

The chain uses TRBV27 and TRBJ1-2, with D uncertain. CDR3 size: 15 residues. Trimming cost V 5 bases and J 4 bases, with 17 bases left between them. Germline V lookup: CDR1 MNHEY, CDR2 SMNVEV (reference sequence). The DNA for the CDR3 is TGTGCCAGCAGTCTTCAAATTAAGTCTGTCTATGGCTACACCTTC. Translating it yields CASSLQIKSVYGYTF.

This chain connects TRBV5-1 to TRBJ1-4; tentative D call: TRBD1 (5 bases). Per the germline V gene, CDR1 is SGHRS and CDR2 is YFSETQ. CDR3 length equals 16 residues. V was pared by 4 bases and J by 7 bases, with 20 bases between. The CDR3 DNA reads TGCGCCAGCAGCACGGGAAGGGGCGCCCCCCTTGAAAAACTGTTTTTT. As protein: CASSTGRGAPLEKLFF.

This sequence joins TRBV4-1 and TRBJ1-5, with TRBD1 as a possible D gene (5 bases). The CDR3 consists of 17 residues. The germline gives CDR1 MGHRA, CDR2 YSYEKL. The V gene lost 3 bases and the J gene lost 1 base, with 16 bases spanning the gap. The CDR3 here is CASSQGGFGVSNQPQHF. The CDR3 DNA reads as TGCGCCAGCAGCCAGGGGGGTTTTGGGGTAAGCAATCAGCCCCAGCATTTT.

V is TRBV7-9 and J is TRBJ1-3; no clear D. V gave up 4 bases and J gave up 4 bases, with 17 bases separating them. The CDR3 contains 16 residues. Germline V lookup: CDR1 SEHNR, CDR2 FQNEAQ (reference sequence). DNA for the CDR3: TGTGCCAGCAGCTATCCCTCGCCGAACCTGGGAAACACCATATATTTT. Amino acids: CASSYPSPNLGNTIYF.

The chain joins TRBV29-1 to TRBJ1-1, with 8 bases lining up with TRBD1. J gave up 4 bases and V 4 bases, and 5 bases lay outside the gene matches. Germline-derived CDR1 and CDR2 are SQVTM and ANQGSEA. The CDR3 runs to 13 residues. For the CDR3, the DNA is TGCAGCGTTGCGTCACAGGGGGGCACTGAAGCTTTCTTT. Translating gives CSVASQGGTEAFF.

V and J are TRBV19 and TRBJ2-3, with 8 bases that match TRBD1. Per germline, CDR1 LNHDA and CDR2 SQIVND (reference sequence). The junction had 8 bases not matched to a gene; V was cut back by 9 bases and J by 3 bases. The CDR3 is 14 residues long. As DNA, the CDR3 is TGTGCCAGCCAGGGGGCCGGCCGGACAGATACGCAGTATTTT. As protein: CASQGAGRTDTQYF.

J is TRBJ2-3 and V is TRBV2; TRBD1 aligns across 10 bases. The CDR3 has 14 amino acids. Germline V lookup: CDR1 SNHLY, CDR2 FYNNEI. V was pared by 4 bases and J by 4 bases, with 2 bases of the junction left unmatched. The CDR3 sequence: CASSAGTGADTQYF. The CDR3 coding sequence is TGTGCCAGCAGTGCAGGGACAGGGGCAGATACGCAGTATTTT.

The chain couples TRBV5-6 to TRBJ2-1; D is undetermined. The CDR3 has 15 amino acids. V lost 0 bases, J lost 3 bases, and 10 bases lay in between. Germline V gene sequence: CDR1 SGHDT, CDR2 YYEEEE. This CDR3 is CASSLVREFYNEQFF. The CDR3 bases are TGTGCCAGCAGCTTGGTGAGAGAGTTCTACAATGAGCAGTTCTTC.

The chain uses TRBV11-3 and TRBJ2-3, with D uncertain. The CDR3 spans 15 residues. Trimming left V 3 bases short and J 2 bases short, with 12 bases between. CDR1 and CDR2 (germline): SGHNT, YENEEA. The CDR3 sequence: CASSLGRRFTDTQYF. The CDR3 DNA sequence: TGTGCCAGCAGCTTGGGCCGCAGATTCACAGATACGCAGTATTTT.

This rearrangement joins TRBV6-5 to TRBJ1-1; 7 nucleotides match TRBD1. CDR1 and CDR2 (germline): MNHEY, SVGAGI. The CDR3 covers 14 residues. V lost 6 bases and J lost 1; bases outside the gene matches: 5. The DNA of the CDR3 is TGTGCCAGCAGGCCAGGGGGGCGGAACACTGAAGCTTTCTTT. Its translation: CASRPGGRNTEAFF.

The chain employs TRBV6-5 and TRBJ1-1; TRBD1 matches at 8 bases. The CDR3 spans 16 residues. V was pared by 0 bases and J by 3 bases, with 6 bases of the junction left unmatched. The germline V gene encodes CDR1 MNHEY and CDR2 SVGAGI. CDR3 sequence (DNA): TGTGCCAGCAGTTACTCGTCGTCAGGGGGCTACACTGAAGCTTTCTTT. It is translated as CASSYSSSGGYTEAFF.

The rearrangement uses TRBV6-1 and TRBJ1-4; 9 bases map to TRBD1. With V trimmed by 3 bases and J by 8 bases, 7 bases remained unmatched. Germline assignment: CDR1 MNHNS and CDR2 SASEGT. CDR3 length: 15 residues. Here the CDR3 DNA reads TGTGCCAGCAGTGATTTGTCTGGACAGGGGGAAAAACTGTTTTTT. Amino acids: CASSDLSGQGEKLFF.

This rearrangement joins TRBV11-2 to TRBJ2-7; D remains unclear. V was pared by 0 bases and J by 5 bases, with 5 bases between. CDR1 is SGHAT and CDR2 is FQNNGV in the germline V gene. The CDR3 is made up of 12 amino acids. The CDR3 spells CASSLDRHEQYF. The DNA of the CDR3 is TGTGCCAGCAGCTTAGATAGACACGAGCAGTACTTC.

The V and J genes are TRBV4-1 and TRBJ1-4; no clear D gene. Trimming cost V 0 bases and J 15 bases, with 14 bases left between them. This CDR3 comprises 13 residues. Germline values: CDR1 MGHRA, CDR2 YSYEKL. CDR3 DNA sequence: TGCGCCAGCAGCCAAGAGAAAGGGAAAAAGGTGTTTTTT. Amino acid sequence: CASSQEKGKKVFF.

The rearrangement joins TRBV7-2 to TRBJ2-4; 7 bases fit TRBD1. V shed 1 base and J 0 bases; nucleotides not matched to a gene: 3. This CDR3 has 16 amino acids. Germline loops: CDR1 SGHTA, CDR2 FQGNSA. CDR3 residues: CASSLDRGPAKNIQYF. CDR3 DNA sequence: TGTGCCAGCAGCTTAGACAGGGGCCCAGCCAAAAACATTCAGTACTTC.